The rows below give T cell receptor beta chains drawn from one sample of a study of blood T cell repertoires in COVID-19. Measured with immunoSEQ multiplex PCR; TCRdb has only the in-frame clones, and not every one. Of 110,000 or so clones in the sample, approximately 85% were seen once. The material sequenced was peripheral blood. These receptors all stem from a middle-aged man with acute or convalescent COVID-19. Each CDR3 is given with its conserved first and last residue. A D gene is named only where the DNA matches it firmly. Where a row states a size, it is once, few, many or the class of an expanded clone; other rows omit it.

j_call: TRBJ1-4; d_call: NA; clone_size: NA; v_call: TRBV13; cdr3_nt: TGTGCCAGCAGCTTAGCGCCGGGGAATGAAAAACTGTTTTTT; cdr3_aa: CASSLAPGNEKLFF
j_call: TRBJ2-1; d_call: TRBD2; clone_size: NA; v_call: TRBV13; cdr3_nt: TGTGCCAGCAGCCAAAATAGGGGCGGGGGGGCCCCAAGCTCCTACAATGAGCAGTTCTTC; cdr3_aa: CASSQNRGGGAPSSYNEQFF
j_call: TRBJ2-2; d_call: NA; clone_size: NA; v_call: TRBV7-2; cdr3_nt: TGTGCCAGCAGCTTAAGAACTAGCAGGCTTTCTGGGGAGCTGTTTTTT; cdr3_aa: CASSLRTSRLSGELFF
j_call: TRBJ1-1; d_call: TRBD1; clone_size: NA; v_call: TRBV18; cdr3_nt: TGTGCCAGCTCACCAACTACAGGGGGTGACCCCGGAGCTTTCTTT; cdr3_aa: CASSPTTGGDPGAFF
j_call: TRBJ2-3; d_call: TRBD2; clone_size: NA; v_call: TRBV7-7; cdr3_nt: TGTGCCAGCAGCCCCAGTGGGGGGGGCACAGATACGCAGTATTTT; cdr3_aa: CASSPSGGGTDTQYF
j_call: TRBJ2-2; d_call: NA; clone_size: few; v_call: TRBV2; cdr3_nt: TGTGCCAGCAGTGGGCAGGCCACCGGGGAGCTGTTTTTT; cdr3_aa: CASSGQATGELFF
j_call: TRBJ2-3; d_call: NA; clone_size: once; v_call: TRBV27; cdr3_nt: TGTGCCAGCAGTTTAGTAGCTAGCACAGATACGCAGTATTTT; cdr3_aa: CASSLVASTDTQYF
j_call: TRBJ2-1; d_call: NA; clone_size: NA; v_call: TRBV2; cdr3_nt: TGTGCCAGCAGTCCCCGGGGGGCGAGCTCCTACAATGAGCAGTTCTTC; cdr3_aa: CASSPRGASSYNEQFF
j_call: TRBJ2-3; d_call: TRBD2; clone_size: once; v_call: TRBV4-3; cdr3_nt: TGCGCCAGCAGCCAGACTAGCGGGGGGCGCACAGATACGCAGTATTTT; cdr3_aa: CASSQTSGGRTDTQYF
j_call: TRBJ2-1; d_call: NA; clone_size: NA; v_call: TRBV4-1; cdr3_nt: TGCGCCAGCATGTCGCGTCTACAGGAGTACAATGAGCAGTTCTTC; cdr3_aa: CASMSRLQEYNEQFF
j_call: TRBJ1-5; d_call: TRBD1; clone_size: NA; v_call: TRBV11-1; cdr3_nt: TGTGCCAGCAGCCGCGGACAGGGGGGGTTACATCAGCCCCAGCATTTT; cdr3_aa: CASSRGQGGLHQPQHF
j_call: TRBJ2-7; d_call: NA; clone_size: NA; v_call: TRBV29-1; cdr3_nt: TGCAGCGTTGGTTCGGGGGTTACCTACGAGCAGTACTTC; cdr3_aa: CSVGSGVTYEQYF
j_call: TRBJ1-1; d_call: NA; clone_size: NA; v_call: TRBV19; cdr3_nt: TGTGCCAGTACCAGACAGGCGAACACTGAAGCTTTCTTT; cdr3_aa: CASTRQANTEAFF
j_call: TRBJ2-6; d_call: NA; clone_size: NA; v_call: TRBV7-3; cdr3_nt: TGTGCCAGCAGTTTACAGATCTCTGGGGCCAACGTCCTGACTTTC; cdr3_aa: CASSLQISGANVLTF
j_call: TRBJ2-5; d_call: NA; clone_size: NA; v_call: TRBV12-3/TRBV12-4; cdr3_nt: TGTGCCAGCAGTTTAGGGTGGCTAGAGACCCAGTACTTC; cdr3_aa: CASSLGWLETQYF
j_call: TRBJ2-3; d_call: NA; clone_size: NA; v_call: TRBV6-5; cdr3_nt: TGTGCCAGCAGGGAGGAGGGCACAGATACGCAGTATTTT; cdr3_aa: CASREEGTDTQYF
j_call: TRBJ1-5; d_call: NA; clone_size: once; v_call: TRBV18; cdr3_nt: TGTGCCAGCTCACCCCGCATTTTGGGGGGGAATCAGCCCCAGCATTTT; cdr3_aa: CASSPRILGGNQPQHF
j_call: TRBJ1-4; d_call: NA; clone_size: NA; v_call: TRBV19; cdr3_nt: TGTGCCAGTAGTATCCGGGAAAATGAAAAACTGTTTTTT; cdr3_aa: CASSIRENEKLFF
j_call: TRBJ2-7; d_call: TRBD1; clone_size: NA; v_call: TRBV6-2/TRBV6-3; cdr3_nt: TGTGCCAGCAGTTACGGGACAGGTCAGACCTACGAGCAGTACTTC; cdr3_aa: CASSYGTGQTYEQYF
j_call: TRBJ2-1; d_call: TRBD2; clone_size: NA; v_call: TRBV7-3; cdr3_nt: TGTGCCAGCAGCCCCTTGGCGGGGGGCCAGAGTGAGCAGTTCTTC; cdr3_aa: CASSPLAGGQSEQFF
j_call: TRBJ2-7; d_call: NA; clone_size: NA; v_call: TRBV7-9; cdr3_nt: TGTGCCAGCAGCTTACAGCAGGGGAACTCCTACGAGCAGTACTTC; cdr3_aa: CASSLQQGNSYEQYF
j_call: TRBJ2-1; d_call: TRBD2; clone_size: NA; v_call: TRBV7-2; cdr3_nt: TGTGCCAGCAGCTTATACGGGACTAGCGGGAATTACAATGAGCAGTTCTTC; cdr3_aa: CASSLYGTSGNYNEQFF
j_call: TRBJ2-1; d_call: NA; clone_size: once; v_call: TRBV6-2/TRBV6-3; cdr3_nt: TGTGCCAGCAGTTTCGCGGGGAAGGCTGAGCAGTTCTTC; cdr3_aa: CASSFAGKAEQFF
j_call: TRBJ2-3; d_call: TRBD1; clone_size: NA; v_call: TRBV11-1; cdr3_nt: TGTGCCAGCAGCTCGGACAGGGAGTGGGATACGCAGTATTTT; cdr3_aa: CASSSDREWDTQYF
j_call: TRBJ2-7; d_call: TRBD2; clone_size: NA; v_call: TRBV27; cdr3_nt: TGTGCCAGCAGTTTAGCTAGCGGGAGTCCCTCGTACGAGCAGTACTTC; cdr3_aa: CASSLASGSPSYEQYF
j_call: TRBJ2-3; d_call: TRBD2; clone_size: NA; v_call: TRBV5-4; cdr3_nt: TGTGCCAGCAGCCTGGTCGTCGGGGGGAGCACAGATACGCAGTATTTT; cdr3_aa: CASSLVVGGSTDTQYF
j_call: TRBJ2-6; d_call: TRBD1; clone_size: NA; v_call: TRBV7-2; cdr3_nt: TGTGCCAGCAGCAGCAAAGGACAGGGCCGCTCTGGGGCCAACGTCCTGACTTTC; cdr3_aa: CASSSKGQGRSGANVLTF
j_call: TRBJ1-2; d_call: NA; clone_size: NA; v_call: TRBV2; cdr3_nt: TGTGCCAGCAGGGAAAACAGGGAAATGAACTATGGCTACACCTTC; cdr3_aa: CASRENREMNYGYTF
j_call: TRBJ2-7; d_call: NA; clone_size: NA; v_call: TRBV24-1; cdr3_nt: TGTGCCACCAGTGACGACAGGACCTACGAGCAGTACTTC; cdr3_aa: CATSDDRTYEQYF
j_call: TRBJ2-5; d_call: TRBD2; clone_size: NA; v_call: TRBV7-2; cdr3_nt: TGTGCCAGCAGCTTAGGGTTGAGTCGGCGGGGGGCCGGCGGGACCCAGTACTTC; cdr3_aa: CASSLGLSRRGAGGTQYF
j_call: TRBJ1-4; d_call: NA; clone_size: NA; v_call: TRBV6-1; cdr3_nt: TGTGCCAGCAGTGATTTGAGGGATGAAAAACTGTTTTTT; cdr3_aa: CASSDLRDEKLFF
j_call: TRBJ1-4; d_call: NA; clone_size: NA; v_call: TRBV30; cdr3_nt: TGTGCCTGGAGTGAGGGGTTAACGAATGAAAAACTGTTTTTT; cdr3_aa: CAWSEGLTNEKLFF
j_call: TRBJ1-5; d_call: TRBD1; clone_size: NA; v_call: TRBV19; cdr3_nt: TGTGCCAGTAGCTCTGACAGGGTTGGTCAGCCCCAGCATTTT; cdr3_aa: CASSSDRVGQPQHF
j_call: TRBJ1-2; d_call: NA; clone_size: NA; v_call: TRBV21-1; cdr3_nt: TGTGCCAGCAGCAAACATAACTATGGCTACACCTTC; cdr3_aa: CASSKHNYGYTF
j_call: TRBJ1-2; d_call: NA; clone_size: NA; v_call: TRBV6-5; cdr3_nt: TGTGCCAGCAGTTCACCCGCAGGGAATAACTATGGCTACACCTTC; cdr3_aa: CASSSPAGNNYGYTF
j_call: TRBJ2-3; d_call: TRBD1; clone_size: NA; v_call: TRBV10-3; cdr3_nt: TGTGCCATCAGTGACACCGACAGGGGCTTTACAGATACGCAGTATTTT; cdr3_aa: CAISDTDRGFTDTQYF
j_call: TRBJ1-1; d_call: NA; clone_size: few; v_call: TRBV3-1/TRBV3-2; cdr3_nt: TGTGCCAGCAGCCAAGGGACAGTGAACACTGAAGCTTTCTTT; cdr3_aa: CASSQGTVNTEAFF
j_call: TRBJ2-3; d_call: NA; clone_size: NA; v_call: TRBV7-2; cdr3_nt: TGTGCCAGCAGCCCACCGGCGGGGAGAGATACGCAGTATTTT; cdr3_aa: CASSPPAGRDTQYF
j_call: TRBJ2-3; d_call: TRBD2; clone_size: NA; v_call: TRBV9; cdr3_nt: TGTGCCAGCAGCGTAGGTGGTGCTAGCGGGGGAGATACGCAGTATTTT; cdr3_aa: CASSVGGASGGDTQYF
j_call: TRBJ2-1; d_call: NA; clone_size: NA; v_call: TRBV1; cdr3_nt: TGCACCAGCAGGCGACGATGGACTAGCGGGGGGGCGAATGAGCAGTTCTTC; cdr3_aa: CTSRRRWTSGGANEQFF
j_call: TRBJ1-3; d_call: TRBD1; clone_size: few; v_call: TRBV19; cdr3_nt: TGTGCCAGTAGTATCGAGGGGACAGGGAGGAACACCATATATTTT; cdr3_aa: CASSIEGTGRNTIYF
j_call: TRBJ2-3; d_call: NA; clone_size: once; v_call: TRBV5-1; cdr3_nt: TGCGCCAGCAGCCCAAGGGGGTTTCACACAGATACGCAGTATTTT; cdr3_aa: CASSPRGFHTDTQYF